This passage covers 18 T cell receptor beta chains from one sample sequenced in a study of T cells in Graves' hyperthyroidism and ophthalmopathy. TCR beta CDR3 sequences were amplified from RNA transcripts. With the HTBI primer set, the TCR CDR3 went through a first round of RT-PCR. TCRdb reanalysed the multiplex PCR reads using MiXCR and keeps one entry per CDR3 protein. This table has hundreds of thousands of distinct CDR3 sequences, around 15% appearing once. The specimen sequenced was blood. The source of these receptors is a woman younger than 45 with Graves' hyperthyroidism.

This clonotype turned up a few times. The J gene is TRBJ2-2, the V gene TRBV29-1; D not resolved. The CDR3 spans 12 residues. Germline CDR1 reads SQVTM; CDR2 reads ANQGSEA. V was shortened by 4 bases and J by 4 bases, with 7 bases between the two germline ends. CDR3 nucleotides: TGCAGCGTTGCGGCTGGCACCGGGGAGCTGTTTTTT. It encodes CSVAAGTGELFF.

This clonotype was counted at least ten times. The chain links TRBV28 to TRBJ1-2; maybe TRBD1 (5 bases). Trimming cost V 6 bases and J 1 base, with 9 bases left between them. The V gene's germline CDR1 is MDHEN and CDR2 SYDVKM. The CDR3 loop spans 13 amino acids. The CDR3 protein is CASRAGSNYGYTF. Here the CDR3 DNA reads TGTGCCAGCAGGGCAGGGAGTAACTATGGCTACACCTTC.

The V gene is TRBV6-9, the J gene TRBJ1-2; possible D gene TRBD1, 5 bases. V shed 3 bases and J shed 0 bases, with 14 bases lying between them. The CDR3 loop spans 16 amino acids. The germline V gene encodes CDR1 MNHGY and CDR2 SVAAGI. The CDR3 region is CASSYGQGVTNYGYTF. In DNA form, the CDR3 reads TGTGCCAGCAGTTACGGGCAGGGAGTAACTAACTATGGCTACACCTTC.

For the CDR3, the DNA is TGCAGTGCGGCAACTAGCGGGAGCTCCTACGAGCAGTACTTC. It translates to CSAATSGSSYEQYF. V usage is TRBV20-1 and J usage is TRBJ2-7; TRBD2 agrees at 11 bases. CDR1 is DFQATT and CDR2 is SNEGSKA in the germline V gene (reference sequence). CDR3 length equals 14 residues. The ends lost 6 bases at V and 0 bases at J; junction bases unmatched: 4.

Concerning this clonotype: The germline gene is not matched at one end of the junction; a read error may be the cause. The gene calls are TRBV19 and TRBJ2-6; D tentatively reads TRBD1 or TRBD2 (5 bases each). Germline V lookup: CDR1 LNHDA, CDR2 SQIVND (reference sequence). There are 17 residues in the CDR3. In DNA form, the CDR3 reads TGTACCAGAGACTGGGGGATAGTACTCTCTGGGGCCAACGTCCTGACTTTC. It codes for CTRDWGIVLSGANVLTF.

This clonotype was observed many times. CDR3 sequence: CSARDRGKGDTQYF. The CDR3 bases are TGCAGTGCTAGGGACAGGGGAAAAGGAGATACGCAGTATTTT. The J gene is TRBJ2-3, the V gene TRBV20-1, with TRBD1 matching over 9 bases. V gave up 3 bases and J gave up 5 bases; unmatched junction bases: 6. Germline V gives CDR1 DFQATT, CDR2 SNEGSKA (reference sequence). CDR3 length: 14 residues.

Comment on this clonotype: A much larger clone is a single base away; this may be a read error. This rearrangement joins TRBV3-1 to TRBJ2-7; 8 bases agree with TRBD2. The CDR3 is 14 residues long. Per germline, CDR1 LGHDT and CDR2 YNNKEL (reference sequence). The V and J ends lost 4 bases and 7 bases, in that order; junction bases with no gene match: 9. The CDR3 DNA follows: TGTGCCAGCAGCCCGGGAGGGGGGGTCGATGAGCAGTACTTC. This codes for CASSPGGGVDEQYF.

This clonotype was counted at least ten times. V is TRBV7-3 and J is TRBJ2-3; no definite D call. V lost 6 bases and J lost 1, with 8 bases in between. CDR1 is SGHTA and CDR2 is FQGTGA in the germline V gene. The CDR3 runs 13 residues. The CDR3 loop reads CASSRSRTDTQYF. The CDR3 bases are TGTGCCAGCAGTCGGTCCCGCACAGATACGCAGTATTTT.

CDR3 protein: CASSLMREDTDTQYF. The CDR3 region has the DNA TGTGCCAGCAGCTTGATGCGGGAGGACACAGATACGCAGTATTTT. The chain has TRBV5-6 and TRBJ2-3; 8 bases map to TRBD2. V shed 1 base and J 2 bases; nucleotides not matched to a gene: 3. Looked up from germline, CDR1 is SGHDT and CDR2 is YYEEEE. CDR3 length: 15 residues.

This clonotype was seen more than once but under ten times. The gene calls are TRBV2 and TRBJ2-7; D is unresolved. The CDR3 runs to 14 residues. The germline CDR1 and CDR2 sequences are SNHLY and FYNNEI. Trimming removed 8 bases from V and 4 bases from J, with 18 bases in between. The CDR3 DNA reads as TGTGCCAGCCAAGGCGACGGCCAATCTTACGAGCAGTACTTC. As protein: CASQGDGQSYEQYF. The full variable domain, completed using reference TRBV2 and TRBJ2-7, is EPEVTQTPSHQVTQMGQEVILRCVPISNHLYFYWYRQILGQKVEFLVSFYNNEISEKSEIFDDQFSVERPDGSNFTLKIRSTKLEDSAMYFCASQGDGQSYEQYFGPGTRLTVT.

The chain employs TRBV20-1 and TRBJ2-5, with 10 positions matching TRBD1. V lost 6 bases and J lost 3; bases outside the gene matches: 7. Germline loops: CDR1 DFQATT, CDR2 SNEGSKA (reference sequence). This CDR3 has 14 residues. The CDR3 DNA reads TGCAGTGCCCCGACAGGGGGCGCGGAAGAGACCCAGTACTTC. Protein sequence: CSAPTGGAEETQYF.

The CDR3 DNA reads as TGTGCCAGCTCACCCGAGACTAGCGGTTCCTACGAGCAGTACTTC. It is translated as CASSPETSGSYEQYF. The chain links TRBV18 to TRBJ2-7; 9 bases are shared with TRBD2. V was clipped by 3 bases and J by 1 base; unmatched bases: 4. The germline gives CDR1 KGHSH, CDR2 LQKENI. This CDR3 region has 15 residues.

This clonotype was observed many times. The chain joins TRBV11-2 to TRBJ2-7, with 8 positions matching TRBD2. In germline, CDR1 is SGHAT, CDR2 FQNNGV. Trimming at V came to 1 base and at J to 4 bases, leaving 3 bases not matched to a gene. The CDR3 sequence is 14 residues long. CDR3 nucleotide sequence: TGTGCCAGCAGCTTAGTGGTAGCGGGGTACGAGCAGTACTTC. Its protein is CASSLVVAGYEQYF.

This clonotype was observed at least ten times. The chain joins TRBV12-3 or TRBV12-4 to TRBJ2-1; 9 bases match TRBD2. The junction had 13 bases not matched to a gene; V was cut back by 4 bases and J by 6 bases. The CDR3 length is 17 residues. CDR3 protein: CASSSSWASGNTNEQFF. The DNA of the CDR3 is TGTGCCAGCAGTTCCTCCTGGGCTAGCGGGAACACCAATGAGCAGTTCTTC.

This clonotype was counted ten times or more. This chain joins TRBV12-3 or TRBV12-4 and TRBJ2-3; D possibly corresponds to TRBD1 (5 bases). V dropped 8 bases and J dropped 1 base, with 13 bases sitting between them. CDR3 length equals 14 residues. The CDR3 loop reads CASYLRDGTDTQYF. Written as DNA, the CDR3 is TGTGCCAGCTACCTCAGGGATGGCACAGATACGCAGTATTTT.

There are many counts of this clonotype. V is TRBV7-8 and J is TRBJ2-1; tentative D call: TRBD1 (6 bases). The CDR3 totals 13 residues. Germline V gene lookup returns CDR1 SGHVS and CDR2 FQNEAQ. V dropped 4 bases and J dropped 7 bases, with 11 bases sitting between them. The CDR3 region has the DNA TGTGCCAGCAGCTCCTCGCAGGGGAATGAGCAGTTCTTC. This gives the protein CASSSSQGNEQFF.

This clonotype was seen repeatedly, ten times or more. The chain joins TRBV6-1 to TRBJ2-2, with 9 bases identical to TRBD1. This CDR3 spans 14 amino acids. From germline, CDR1 is MNHNS and CDR2 SASEGT. V lost 5 bases to trimming and J lost 6 bases; unmatched junction nucleotides: 4. The CDR3 bases are TGTGCCAGCAGTAGACAGGGGGGACCCGGGGAGCTGTTTTTT. It specifies CASSRQGGPGELFF.

The rearrangement links TRBV4-3 to TRBJ2-1; no reliable D call. Germline V gives CDR1 LGHNA, CDR2 YSLEER. There are 18 residues in the CDR3. The V end was cut by 1 base, the J end by 4 bases, with 20 bases between. The CDR3: CASSQGPSQPASYNEQFF. In DNA form, the CDR3 reads TGCGCCAGCAGCCAAGGCCCATCCCAGCCCGCATCTTACAATGAGCAGTTCTTC.